The T cell receptor beta chain under discussion was sequenced for a study of T-cell memory formation after mild COVID-19. Study-wide context: Largely, TCR clusters stayed within a single donor.

TCRdb reanalysed the 5' RACE reads using MiXCR and keeps one entry per CDR3 protein. The data show about 250,000 distinct CDR3 sequences, about a sixth seen once. V trimming: 5 bases; J trimming: 11 bases; junction bases outside the gene matches: 8. CDR1 is SGHTA, CDR2 FQGNSA, per germline. The CDR3 loop spans 13 amino acids. This clonotype was observed at least ten times. Its cognate antigen is unknown. Study-wide findings and caveats: Some SARS-CoV-2-responding clones were already detected in memory before infection. CD8+ contracting clones occupied EMRA, while CD4+ ones occupied mainly CM and EM. A second wave expanding day 15 to 37 was CD4+-biased; contracting clones were balanced.

The sequenced sample was PBMCs or a T cell subset sorted from them (not recorded which). The clonotype comes from a man aged 18 to 30 who had mild COVID-19 (a few samples of this study predate the infection). Cell type and time point are not known. The chain is built from TRBV7-2 and TRBJ1-1; 10 bases map to TRBD1. The chain's CDR3 is CASSRDRGGGAFF. DNA for the CDR3: TGTGCCAGCAGCCGGGACAGGGGCGGAGGGGCTTTCTTT. The whole variable domain, filled in from reference TRBV7-2 and TRBJ1-1, reads GAGVSQSPSNKVTEKGKDVELRCDPISGHTALYWYRQSLGQGLEFLIYFQGNSAPDKSGLPSDRFSAERTGGSVSTLTIQRTQQEDSAVYLCASSRDRGGGAFFGQGTRLTVV.